This TCR beta chain was observed in a study of T cell responses to AZD1222 COVID-19 vaccine. General study points: Spike-specific TCR repertoires showed rising breadth and depth after two AZD1222 doses.

Data came from immunoSEQ multiplex PCR; TCRdb stores just in-frame clones and leaves some out. The sample contains 90,000 to 150,000 clones, roughly 87% of which appear only once. The CDR3 contains 15 residues. The V gene lost 2 bases and the J gene lost 5 bases, with 10 bases spanning the gap. Germline V gives CDR1 KGHSH, CDR2 LQKENI. Notes on this clone: The antigen is undetermined.

The sequence was collected from an adult in good health. The sequencing used peripheral blood, collected on day 0 of AZD1222 vaccination. This chain connects TRBV18 to TRBJ1-6, with unresolved D. In DNA, the CDR3 is TGTGCCAGCTCACCAGGTCTGCAGGATAATTCACCCCTCCACTTT. Translating it yields CASSPGLQDNSPLHF. Based on the CDR3 plus reference TRBV18 and TRBJ1-6, the full variable domain is NAGVMQNPRHLVRRRGQEARLRCSPMKGHSHVYWYRQLPEEGLKFMVYLQKENIIDESGMPKERFSAEFPKEGPSILRIQQVVRGDSAAYFCASSPGLQDNSPLHFGNGTRLTVT.